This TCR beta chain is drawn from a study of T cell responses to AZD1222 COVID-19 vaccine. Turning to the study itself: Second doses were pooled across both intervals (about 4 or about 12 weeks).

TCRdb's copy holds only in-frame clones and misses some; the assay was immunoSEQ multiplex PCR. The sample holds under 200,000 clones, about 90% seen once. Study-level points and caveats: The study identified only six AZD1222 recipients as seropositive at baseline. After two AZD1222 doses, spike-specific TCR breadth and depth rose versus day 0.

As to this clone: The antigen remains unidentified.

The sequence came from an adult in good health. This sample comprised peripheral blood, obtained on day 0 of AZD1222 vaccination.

In DNA, the CDR3 is TGTGCCAGCAGTTACTCAGATAACTATGGCTACACCTTC. Translation: CASSYSDNYGYTF. The chain employs TRBV6-5 and TRBJ1-2; D is unresolved. Per germline, CDR1 MNHEY and CDR2 SVGAGI. V was clipped by 0 bases and J by 1 base, with 3 bases between them. The CDR3 has 13 residues.